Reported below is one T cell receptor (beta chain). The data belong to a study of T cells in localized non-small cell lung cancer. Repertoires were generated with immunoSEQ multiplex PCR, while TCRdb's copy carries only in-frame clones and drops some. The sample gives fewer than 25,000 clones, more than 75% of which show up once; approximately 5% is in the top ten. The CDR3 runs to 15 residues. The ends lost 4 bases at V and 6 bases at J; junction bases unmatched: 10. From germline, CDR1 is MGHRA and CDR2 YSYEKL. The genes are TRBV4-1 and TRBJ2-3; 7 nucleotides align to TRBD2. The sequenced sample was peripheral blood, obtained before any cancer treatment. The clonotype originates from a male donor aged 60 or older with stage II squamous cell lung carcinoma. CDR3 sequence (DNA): TGCGCCAGCAGCCTCAATTGGGGGGGGGTGGATACGCAGTATTTT. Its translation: CASSLNWGGVDTQYF.